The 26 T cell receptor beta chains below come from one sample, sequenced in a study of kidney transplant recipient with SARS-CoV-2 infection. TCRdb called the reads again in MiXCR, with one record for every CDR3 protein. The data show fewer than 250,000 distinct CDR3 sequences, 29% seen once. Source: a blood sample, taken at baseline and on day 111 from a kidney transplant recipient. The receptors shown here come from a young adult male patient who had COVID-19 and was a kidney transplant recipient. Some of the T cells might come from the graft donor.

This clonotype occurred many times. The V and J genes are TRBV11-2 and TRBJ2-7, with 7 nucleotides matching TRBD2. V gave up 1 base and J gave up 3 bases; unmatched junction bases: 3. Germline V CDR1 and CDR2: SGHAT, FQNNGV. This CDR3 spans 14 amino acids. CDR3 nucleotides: TGTGCCAGCAGCTTAGGAGCGGGAAGCTACGAGCAGTACTTC. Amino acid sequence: CASSLGAGSYEQYF.

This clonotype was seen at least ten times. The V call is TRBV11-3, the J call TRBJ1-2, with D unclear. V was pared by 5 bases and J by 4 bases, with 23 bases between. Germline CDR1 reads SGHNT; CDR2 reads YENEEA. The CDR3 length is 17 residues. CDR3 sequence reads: CASSKLDDLGKTYGYTF. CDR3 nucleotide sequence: TGTGCCAGCAGCAAGTTAGACGATCTCGGAAAGACCTATGGCTACACCTTC.

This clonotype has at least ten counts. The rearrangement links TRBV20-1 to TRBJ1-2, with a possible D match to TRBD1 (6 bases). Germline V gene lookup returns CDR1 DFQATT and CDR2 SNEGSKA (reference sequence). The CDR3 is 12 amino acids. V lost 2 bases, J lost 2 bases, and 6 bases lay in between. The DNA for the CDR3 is TGCAGTGCTAGAAGGGGGAACTATGGCTACACCTTC. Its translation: CSARRGNYGYTF.

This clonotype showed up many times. CDR3 loop: CASSSGQRSRKTYGYTF. CDR3 sequence (DNA): TGCGCCAGCAGTAGTGGTCAAAGATCGCGAAAGACCTATGGCTACACCTTC. V and J are TRBV10-1 and TRBJ1-2; D uncertain. V was trimmed by 5 bases and J by 4 bases, leaving 23 bases between them. Germline CDR1 reads WNHNN; CDR2 reads SYGVQD (reference sequence). CDR3 length equals 17 residues.

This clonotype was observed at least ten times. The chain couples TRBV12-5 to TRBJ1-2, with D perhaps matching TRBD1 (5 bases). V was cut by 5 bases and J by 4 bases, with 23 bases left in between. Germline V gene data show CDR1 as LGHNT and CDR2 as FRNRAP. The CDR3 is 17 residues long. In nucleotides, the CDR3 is TGTGCTAGTGGTAGGCCCATTTTGCAGGGAAAGACCTATGGCTACACCTTC. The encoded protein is CASGRPILQGKTYGYTF.

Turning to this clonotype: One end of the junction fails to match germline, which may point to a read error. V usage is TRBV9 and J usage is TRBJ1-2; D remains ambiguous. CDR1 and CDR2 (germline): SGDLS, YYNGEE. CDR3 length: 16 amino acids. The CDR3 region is CVSTMRYSRKTYGYTF. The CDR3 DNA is TGTGTCAGCACTATGCGGTACTCAAGAAAGACCTATGGCTACACCTTC.

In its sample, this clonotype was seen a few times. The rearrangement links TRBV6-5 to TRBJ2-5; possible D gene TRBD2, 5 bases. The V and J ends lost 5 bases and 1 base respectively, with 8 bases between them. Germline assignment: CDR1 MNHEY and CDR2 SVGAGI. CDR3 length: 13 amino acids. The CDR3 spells CASSVSGQETQYF. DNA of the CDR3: TGTGCCAGCAGTGTGAGCGGCCAAGAGACCCAGTACTTC.

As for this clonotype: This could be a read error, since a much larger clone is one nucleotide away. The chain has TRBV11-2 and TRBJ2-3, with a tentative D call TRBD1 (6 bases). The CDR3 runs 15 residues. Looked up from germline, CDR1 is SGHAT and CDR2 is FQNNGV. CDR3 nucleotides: TGTGCCAGCAGCCAAGTACAGGGCGCCAAAAGGGGGAAGTACTTC. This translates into CASSQVQGAKRGKYF.

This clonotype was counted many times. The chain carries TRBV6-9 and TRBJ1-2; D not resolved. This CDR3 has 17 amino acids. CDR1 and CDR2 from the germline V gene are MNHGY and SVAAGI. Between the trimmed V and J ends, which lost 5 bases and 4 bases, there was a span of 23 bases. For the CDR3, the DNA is TGTGCCAGCAGTGCTTTGGTGCCTTACGGAAAGACCTATGGCTACACCTTC. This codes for CASSALVPYGKTYGYTF.

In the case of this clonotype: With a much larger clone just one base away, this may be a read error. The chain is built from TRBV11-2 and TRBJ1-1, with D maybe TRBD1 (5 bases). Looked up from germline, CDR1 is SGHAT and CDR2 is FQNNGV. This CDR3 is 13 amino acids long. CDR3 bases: TGTGCCCGCAGGGTCGGGGGGGGTACTGAAGCTTTCTTT. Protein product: CARRVGGGTEAFF.

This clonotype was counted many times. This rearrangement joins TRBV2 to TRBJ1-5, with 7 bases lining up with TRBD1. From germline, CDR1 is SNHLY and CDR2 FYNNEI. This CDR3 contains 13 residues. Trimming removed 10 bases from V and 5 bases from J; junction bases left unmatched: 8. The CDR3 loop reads CATTGASDQPQHF. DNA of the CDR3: TGTGCCACTACAGGGGCTTCAGATCAGCCCCAGCATTTT.

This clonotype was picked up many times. CDR3 protein: CASSVLISFRKTYGYTF. As DNA, the CDR3 is TGTGCCAGCAGTGTCCTCATCAGCTTCCGAAAGACCTATGGCTACACCTTC. V is TRBV12-3 or TRBV12-4 and J is TRBJ1-2; D remains unclear. There are 17 residues in the CDR3. V dropped 5 bases and J dropped 4 bases, with 23 bases sitting between them.

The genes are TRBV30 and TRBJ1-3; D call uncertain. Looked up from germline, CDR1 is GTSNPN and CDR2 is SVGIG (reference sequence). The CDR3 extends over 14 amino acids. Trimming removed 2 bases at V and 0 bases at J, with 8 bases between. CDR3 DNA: TGTGCCTGGAGTAAGCTTTACTCTGGAAACACCATATATTTT. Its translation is CAWSKLYSGNTIYF.

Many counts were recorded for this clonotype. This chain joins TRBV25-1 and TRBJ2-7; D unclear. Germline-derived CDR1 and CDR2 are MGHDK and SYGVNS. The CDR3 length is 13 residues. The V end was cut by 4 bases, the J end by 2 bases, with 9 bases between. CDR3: CASSALRTYEQYF. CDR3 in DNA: TGTGCCAGCAGTGCTCTCAGAACCTACGAGCAGTACTTC.

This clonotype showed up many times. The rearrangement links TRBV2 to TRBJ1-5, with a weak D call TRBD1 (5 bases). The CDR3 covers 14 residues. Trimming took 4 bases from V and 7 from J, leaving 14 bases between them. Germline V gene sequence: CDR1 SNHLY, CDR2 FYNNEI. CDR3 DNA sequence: TGTGCCAGCAGTGGGGGGGGAGTTGGGCAGCCCCAGCATTTT. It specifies CASSGGGVGQPQHF.

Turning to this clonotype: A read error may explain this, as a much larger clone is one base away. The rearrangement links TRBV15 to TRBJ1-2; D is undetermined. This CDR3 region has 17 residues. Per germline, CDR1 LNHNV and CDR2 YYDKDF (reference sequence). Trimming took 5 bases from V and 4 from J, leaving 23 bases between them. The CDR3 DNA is TGTGCCACCAGCCCGTGTCTAAGGTGTGGAAAGAGCTATGGCTACACCTTC. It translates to CATSPCLRCGKSYGYTF.

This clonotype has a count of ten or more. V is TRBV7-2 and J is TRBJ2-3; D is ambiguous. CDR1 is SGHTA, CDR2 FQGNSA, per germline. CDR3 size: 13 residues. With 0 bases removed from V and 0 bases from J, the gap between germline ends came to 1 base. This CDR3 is CASSLASTDTQYF. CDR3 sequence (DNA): TGTGCCAGCAGCTTAGCAAGCACAGATACGCAGTATTTT.

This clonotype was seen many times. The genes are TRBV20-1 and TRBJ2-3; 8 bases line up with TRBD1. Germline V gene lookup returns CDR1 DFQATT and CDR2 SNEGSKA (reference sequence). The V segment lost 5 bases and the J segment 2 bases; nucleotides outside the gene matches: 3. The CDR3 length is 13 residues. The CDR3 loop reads CSARTGPTDTQYF. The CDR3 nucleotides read TGCAGTGCTCGGACAGGGCCCACAGATACGCAGTATTTT.

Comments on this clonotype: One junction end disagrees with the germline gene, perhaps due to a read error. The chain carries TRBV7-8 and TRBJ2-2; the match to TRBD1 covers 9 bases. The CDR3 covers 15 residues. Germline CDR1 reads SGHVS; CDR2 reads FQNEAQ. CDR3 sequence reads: CASSLGTGRTRELFF. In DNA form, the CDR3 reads TGTGCCAGCAGCTTGGGGACAGGGCGCACCAGGGAGCTGTTTTTT.

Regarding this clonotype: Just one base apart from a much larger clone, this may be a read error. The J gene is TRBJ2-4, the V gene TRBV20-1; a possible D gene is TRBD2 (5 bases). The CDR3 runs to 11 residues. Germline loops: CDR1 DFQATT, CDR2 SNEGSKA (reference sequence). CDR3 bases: TGCAGTGCTAGAGAATATGGGGAGCAGCTCTTC. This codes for CSAREYGEQLF.

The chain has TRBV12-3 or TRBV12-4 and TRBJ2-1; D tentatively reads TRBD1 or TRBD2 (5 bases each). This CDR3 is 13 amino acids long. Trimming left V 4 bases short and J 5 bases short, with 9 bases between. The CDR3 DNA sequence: TGTGCCAGCAGTTCGGGACGGAACAATGAGCAGTTCTTC. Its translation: CASSSGRNNEQFF.

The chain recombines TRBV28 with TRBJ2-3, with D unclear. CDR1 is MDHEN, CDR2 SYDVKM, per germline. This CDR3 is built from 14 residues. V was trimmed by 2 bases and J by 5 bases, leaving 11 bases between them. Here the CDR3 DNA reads TGTGCCAGCAGTTTAGGGGTACACAGAGATACGCAGTATTTT. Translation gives CASSLGVHRDTQYF.

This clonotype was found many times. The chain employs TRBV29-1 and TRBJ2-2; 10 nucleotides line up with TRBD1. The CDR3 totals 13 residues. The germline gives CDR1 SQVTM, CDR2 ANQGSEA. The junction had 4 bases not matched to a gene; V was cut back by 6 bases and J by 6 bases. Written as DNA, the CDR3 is TGCAGCGTGGGACAGGGGATGCCCGGGGAGCTGTTTTTT. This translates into CSVGQGMPGELFF.

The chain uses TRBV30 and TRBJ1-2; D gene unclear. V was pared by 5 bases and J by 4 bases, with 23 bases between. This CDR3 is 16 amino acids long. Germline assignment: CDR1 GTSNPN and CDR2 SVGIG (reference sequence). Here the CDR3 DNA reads TGTGCCTGGGGGTTTCAGCGTTATAGAAAGACCTATGGCTACACCTTC. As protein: CAWGFQRYRKTYGYTF.

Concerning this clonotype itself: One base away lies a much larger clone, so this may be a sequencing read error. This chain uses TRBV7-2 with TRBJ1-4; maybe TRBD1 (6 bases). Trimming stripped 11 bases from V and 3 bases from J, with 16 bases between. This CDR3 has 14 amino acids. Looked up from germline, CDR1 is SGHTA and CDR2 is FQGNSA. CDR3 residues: CAGTWGGPNEKLFF. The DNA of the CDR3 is TGTGCCGGCACCTGGGGGGGGCCTAATGAAAAACTGTTTTTT.

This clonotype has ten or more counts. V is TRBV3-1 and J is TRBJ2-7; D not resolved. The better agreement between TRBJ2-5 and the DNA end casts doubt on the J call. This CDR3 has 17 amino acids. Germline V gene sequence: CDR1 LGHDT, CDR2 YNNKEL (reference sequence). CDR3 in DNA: TGTGCCAGCAGCGGGCATGCTCCCATTTCTTTCTCTGAGACCCAGTACTTC. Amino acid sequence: CASSGHAPISFSETQYF.